This TCR beta chain is drawn from a study of T cells in Graves' hyperthyroidism and ophthalmopathy. Findings and caveats of the study: Before onset, ophthalmopathy was predicted by the model a median around 6 months earlier. A model of 13 V-J pairs discriminated ophthalmopathy from stable hyperthyroidism.

As regards this clonotype: The antigen is not known.

The germline V and J ends were trimmed by 4 bases and 0 bases, with 9 bases remaining between them. CDR3 size: 14 residues. The V gene's germline CDR1 is LNHDA and CDR2 SQIVND (reference sequence). Hyperthyroidism patients were newly diagnosed, had disease duration under 2 months, and were aged 18 to 65 years. Diagnosis rested on symptoms, serum thyroxine and TRAb, thyroid ultrasound, and orbital computed tomography. RNA transcripts provided the source from which TCR beta CDR3 regions were amplified. HTBI primers were employed in a first-round RT-PCR of the TCR CDR3. A single record per CDR3 protein comes from TCRdb applying MiXCR to the multiplex PCR reads. The table has some 210,000 distinct CDR3 sequences, about 15% seen once; the top ten hold around 50%.

The TCR comes from a man aged 50-60 years with Graves' hyperthyroidism. The chain carries TRBV19 and TRBJ1-1, with D hard to call. Sequenced sample: blood. The chain's CDR3 is CASSKLGMNTEAFF. CDR3 DNA: TGTGCCAGTAGTAAGCTCGGAATGAACACTGAAGCTTTCTTT.